A single sample is the source of the 24 T cell receptor beta chains below, sequenced in a study of CD8 T cells in Susac syndrome. cDNA came from about 0.46 to 1 ug RNA primed by random hexamers. TCRdb analysed the immunoSEQ multiplex PCR reads with MiXCR anew, one entry per CDR3 protein. The sample holds under 110,000 distinct CDR3 sequences, roughly 94% seen once. What was sequenced was CD8+ T cells from PBMCs. These receptors came from a human donor with Susac syndrome.

V usage is TRBV6-5 and J usage is TRBJ2-3; 7 nucleotides agree with TRBD2. The CDR3 length is 14 residues. J lost 2 bases, V lost 8 bases, and 7 bases had no gene match. Germline lookup yields CDR1 MNHEY and CDR2 SVGAGI. CDR3 in DNA: TGTGCCAGCTCTCTAGCGGCAAACACAGATACGCAGTATTTT. Its translation: CASSLAANTDTQYF.

A single count supports this clonotype. The rearrangement uses TRBV9 and TRBJ2-1, with TRBD1 matching over 9 bases. The V gene's germline CDR1 is SGDLS and CDR2 YYNGEE. This CDR3 comprises 15 residues. Trimming removed 3 bases from V and 5 bases from J; junction bases left unmatched: 6. CDR3 coding DNA: TGTGCCAGCAGCGCCGGGACAGGGTGGGACAATGAGCAGTTCTTC. It is translated as CASSAGTGWDNEQFF.

The chain is built from TRBV20-1 and TRBJ2-5; 7 bases agree with TRBD2. Germline CDR1 reads DFQATT; CDR2 reads SNEGSKA (reference sequence). The V segment lost 3 bases and the J segment 5 bases; nucleotides outside the gene matches: 9. The CDR3 is 14 residues long. The CDR3 nucleotides are TGCAGTGCTAGGAGGTCGGGGGGATTTGAGACCCAGTACTTC. Translated, it gives CSARRSGGFETQYF.

The V and J genes are TRBV7-8 and TRBJ2-3; 7 nucleotides line up with TRBD2. The junction had 7 bases not matched to a gene; V was cut back by 5 bases and J by 2 bases. The CDR3 is 15 amino acids. Germline V lookup: CDR1 SGHVS, CDR2 FQNEAQ. CDR3 DNA sequence: TGTGCCAGCAGCAAGTCCGGGACTACCACAGATACGCAGTATTTT. Encoded protein: CASSKSGTTTDTQYF.

The gene calls are TRBV2 and TRBJ1-3; tentative D call: TRBD1 (5 bases). Deletions cut 8 bases from V and 2 bases from J, with 13 bases between. Germline V gene sequence: CDR1 SNHLY, CDR2 FYNNEI. The CDR3 spans 14 residues. The chain's CDR3 is CASLGPLPGNTIYF. The CDR3 DNA reads TGTGCCAGCCTGGGACCTTTACCTGGAAACACCATATATTTT.

This rearrangement joins TRBV12-3 or TRBV12-4 to TRBJ2-7; D unclear. This CDR3 spans 14 amino acids. Trimming stripped 1 base from V and 0 bases from J, with 7 bases between. The CDR3, as DNA: TGTGCCAGCAGTTTAGGGGCCTTCTCCTACGAGCAGTACTTC. It translates to CASSLGAFSYEQYF.

The sample holds one count of this clonotype. V is TRBV12-3 or TRBV12-4 and J is TRBJ2-7; the match to TRBD1 covers 7 bases. This CDR3 spans 14 amino acids. V shed 2 bases, J shed 6 bases, and the junction held 7 bases outside the gene matches. CDR3 in DNA: TGTGCCAGCAGTTTAATTCCCGGGACAGTCGAGCAGTACTTC. Amino acids: CASSLIPGTVEQYF.

The chain carries TRBV6-5 and TRBJ2-3; TRBD1 matches at 9 bases. The V segment lost 5 bases and the J segment 5 bases; nucleotides outside the gene matches: 5. The CDR3 has 14 residues. CDR1 and CDR2 (germline): MNHEY, SVGAGI. CDR3 sequence: CASSMTGGIDTQYF. CDR3 bases: TGTGCCAGCAGTATGACAGGGGGGATAGATACGCAGTATTTT.

For the CDR3, the DNA is TGTGCCAGCAGCCAGAAACTAGCGGGGCGCACAGATACGCAGTATTTT. As protein: CASSQKLAGRTDTQYF. The genes are TRBV3-1 and TRBJ2-3; 10 positions agree with TRBD2. V lost 3 bases and J lost 1; bases outside the gene matches: 4. Germline CDR1 and CDR2: LGHDT and YNNKEL (reference sequence). The CDR3 is 16 amino acids.

This clonotype occurred once. The V call is TRBV2, the J call TRBJ2-1, with no clear D. CDR3 length: 15 amino acids. Germline V gene sequence: CDR1 SNHLY, CDR2 FYNNEI. The germline V and J ends were trimmed by 9 bases and 2 bases, with 17 bases remaining between them. CDR3 nucleotide sequence: TGTGCCAGTTTCTTGCCTAGGACGACCTACAATGAGCAGTTCTTC. Residues: CASFLPRTTYNEQFF.

The CDR3 bases are TGTGCCACCAGCAGAGGCCTTAGCGGGGGCACAGATACGCAGTATTTT. Its translation is CATSRGLSGGTDTQYF. The chain uses TRBV15 and TRBJ2-3; 8 nucleotides match TRBD2. In germline, CDR1 is LNHNV, CDR2 YYDKDF (reference sequence). With V trimmed by 1 base and J by 1 base, 4 bases remained unmatched. The CDR3 loop spans 16 amino acids.

The rearrangement uses TRBV7-3 and TRBJ2-3; 10 bases match TRBD2. Germline-derived CDR1 and CDR2 are SGHTA and FQGTGA. V lost 5 bases, J lost 2 bases, and 7 bases stayed unmatched. This CDR3 is built from 16 residues. This CDR3 is CASSPLAGEYTDTQYF. Here the CDR3 DNA reads TGTGCCAGCAGCCCTCTAGCGGGGGAGTACACAGATACGCAGTATTTT.

The chain recombines TRBV7-9 with TRBJ2-7; D is possibly TRBD1 (6 bases). V lost 2 bases to trimming and J lost 0 bases, with 8 bases between them. This CDR3 is 14 amino acids long. Germline V CDR1 and CDR2: SEHNR, FQNEAQ (reference sequence). CDR3 bases: TGTGCCAGCAGCTTACTGGACAGCTCCTACGAGCAGTACTTC. It encodes CASSLLDSSYEQYF.

The chain uses TRBV7-8 and TRBJ2-7, with D possibly matching TRBD1 (5 bases). The CDR3 consists of 12 residues. The germline V gene has CDR1 SGHVS and CDR2 FQNEAQ. Trimming took off 6 bases at V and 3 bases at J, with 9 bases between the two ends. The chain's CDR3 is CASRTDNYEQYF. In DNA, the CDR3 is TGTGCCAGCAGGACGGACAACTACGAGCAGTACTTC.

This sequence joins TRBV29-1 and TRBJ1-2; 11 bases align to TRBD1. Germline V gene data show CDR1 as SQVTM and CDR2 as ANQGSEA. CDR3 length: 17 residues. The V and J ends lost 2 bases and 8 bases, in that order; junction bases with no gene match: 16. The CDR3 bases are TGCAGCGTTGAAAAGGTGTGGACAGGGGGCCCATACGGGGGCTACACCTTC. Residues: CSVEKVWTGGPYGGYTF. The entire variable domain, with the rest obtained from reference TRBV29-1 and TRBJ1-2, is as follows: SAVISQKPSRDICQRGTSLTIQCQVDSQVTMMFWYRQQPGQSLTLIATANQGSEATYESGFVIDKFPISRPNLTFSTLTVSNMSPEDSSIYLCSVEKVWTGGPYGGYTFGSGTRLTVV.

DNA of the CDR3: TGTGCCAGCAGTCCCAACTTGGGAAACATTCAGTACTTC. Encoded protein: CASSPNLGNIQYF. The chain employs TRBV12-3 or TRBV12-4 and TRBJ2-4; D is undetermined. The CDR3 consists of 13 residues. Trimming stripped 5 bases from V and 6 bases from J, with 11 bases between.

This clonotype came up once. The gene calls are TRBV6-2 or TRBV6-3 and TRBJ2-5; D possibly uses TRBD1 or TRBD2 (6 bases each). There are 17 residues in the CDR3. CDR1 is MNHEY, CDR2 SVGEGT, per germline. V lost 5 bases, J lost 0 bases, and 19 bases lay in between. CDR3 nucleotide sequence: TGTGCCAGCAGTACCCCTCGTGGGGGGCATAACCAAGAGACCCAGTACTTC. This encodes CASSTPRGGHNQETQYF.

The chain combines TRBV27 with TRBJ2-7; 7 nucleotides match TRBD1. This CDR3 has 15 residues. Trimming took 5 bases from V and 3 from J; bases not matched to a gene: 10. Per the germline V gene, CDR1 is MNHEY and CDR2 is SMNVEV (reference sequence). The CDR3 loop reads CASSPGTASVYEQYF. The CDR3 region has the DNA TGTGCCAGCAGTCCCGGGACAGCCTCGGTCTACGAGCAGTACTTC.

This chain uses TRBV20-1 with TRBJ2-7, with 10 bases identical to TRBD2. V trimming: 3 bases; J trimming: 5 bases; junction bases outside the gene matches: 10. CDR1 is DFQATT and CDR2 is SNEGSKA in the germline V gene (reference sequence). The length of the CDR3 is 15 residues. The DNA of the CDR3 is TGCAGTGCTAGCCCTAAGCGGGGGGGCATACACGAGCAGTACTTC. This translates into CSASPKRGGIHEQYF.

This clonotype was picked up a small number of times. This chain links TRBV7-9 with TRBJ2-1; 9 nucleotides match TRBD1. The CDR3 spans 15 residues. The junction had 3 bases not matched to a gene; V was cut back by 3 bases and J by 3 bases. Per the germline V gene, CDR1 is SEHNR and CDR2 is FQNEAQ (reference sequence). The CDR3 sequence: CASSLGTGIYNEQFF. For the CDR3, the DNA is TGTGCCAGCAGCTTGGGGACAGGGATCTACAATGAGCAGTTCTTC.

This chain joins TRBV12-3 or TRBV12-4 and TRBJ2-3, with D uncertain. Deletions cut 2 bases from V and 2 bases from J, with 14 bases between. This CDR3 comprises 16 residues. The CDR3 DNA reads as TGTGCCAGCAGTTTAATGAGTGAACCCTACACAGATACGCAGTATTTT. As protein: CASSLMSEPYTDTQYF.

The chain carries TRBV15 and TRBJ2-1; D is ambiguous. CDR1 is LNHNV and CDR2 is YYDKDF in the germline V gene (reference sequence). The CDR3 runs 14 residues. Between the trimmed V and J ends, which lost 0 bases and 5 bases, there was a span of 8 bases. In DNA form, the CDR3 reads TGTGCCACCAGCAGAGATCTGGGCAACAATGAGCAGTTCTTC. As protein: CATSRDLGNNEQFF.

This clonotype was found a few times. The chain recombines TRBV2 with TRBJ2-7; 12 nucleotides match TRBD2. The trim removed 6 bases at V and 4 bases at J, leaving 4 bases unmatched. In germline, CDR1 is SNHLY, CDR2 FYNNEI. The CDR3 runs to 14 residues. The CDR3 loop reads CASSSSGGAYEQYF. The CDR3 DNA is TGTGCCAGCAGCTCTAGCGGGGGGGCTTACGAGCAGTACTTC.

The rearrangement links TRBV9 to TRBJ2-3; TRBD2 might be the D (7 bases). From germline, CDR1 is SGDLS and CDR2 YYNGEE. The V and J ends lost 5 bases and 5 bases respectively, with 12 bases between them. The CDR3 length is 13 residues. CDR3 loop: CASSRGAEDTQYF. As DNA, the CDR3 is TGTGCCAGCAGTCGGGGGGCCGAAGATACGCAGTATTTT.